This TCR beta chain was obtained from a study of T cells in Graves' hyperthyroidism and ophthalmopathy (dated by TCRdb to between 2019 and 2020). Turning to the overall study: Peripheral blood was sampled at the time of initial diagnosis, prior to any treatment. TCR V-J signatures able to tell the groups apart were searched for in a discovery cohort of about a hundred patients, of whom 43 had Graves' ophthalmopathy and about 60 had stable Graves' hyperthyroidism. Prospective prediction of ophthalmopathy was tested in an independent validation cohort of 18 to 20 hyperthyroidism patients and 17 patients who later progressed to ophthalmopathy. The roughly 94 discovery patients were randomly divided into training and test sets at a 7:3 ratio. In about 6 Graves' hyperthyroidism patients, the study also compared T-cell repertoires from thyroid tissue with T-cell repertoires from blood. Once sampling was done, hyperthyroidism patients were given methimazole at a starting dose of 30 mg daily, whereas ophthalmopathy patients were given high-dose intravenous methylprednisolone. According to the paper, TCR Vbeta CDR3 sequencing was carried out on over 130 peripheral blood samples, which came from 40 to 45 ophthalmopathy, 70 to 80 hyperthyroidism and about 17 progressor patients. The study at large found these results: In cross-validation, a model built on a 13 V-J signature told ophthalmopathy apart from stable hyperthyroidism with 85% to 90% sensitivity and approximately 84% specificity, and in testing the same model reached 80%/75%. In validation, progression to ophthalmopathy was predicted by the model with around 70% sensitivity and under 85% specificity, a median of approximately 6.5 months before onset. Blood samples also contained most of the expanded thyroid clonotypes (frequency above 0.001), which suggests that blood repertoires may reflect thyroid immune responses. Sample size was not statistically predetermined, and investigators were not blinded to group allocation.

The TCR beta CDR3 regions were amplified from the RNA transcripts. A first-round RT-PCR of the TCR CDR3 used the HTBI primer set with the Qiagen OneStep RT-PCR kit. Libraries were constructed in a second round of multiplex PCR, after which size selection and purification were carried out. The libraries were sequenced on an Illumina HiSeq2000 using paired-end 100 bp reads. On the authors' methods: SOAPnuke was used to process the raw data, with reads discarded if the reads contained adapters or uncalled bases, had a mean Phred below 15, or lacked an exact constant-primer or identifier match. COPE v1.2.5 was used to merge the high-quality paired reads, and each unique nucleotide sequence was defined as a clonotype. MiTCR v1.1 was used to align the clonotypes against IMGT TRBV, TRBD and TRBJ reference segments. The analysis included only V-J combinations with a frequency above 0.0001, which together covered more than 99% of the repertoires. A TCS score was defined as the ratio between F50 (clonal expansion) and ExV (chaos), using BLOSUM62-based TCRdist between CDR3 peptides within each V-J. Welch's t-statistics and random forest reduced around 550 V-J features to some 14, which were used in a naive Bayes classifier (R e1071). Thyroid-blood repertoire similarity was quantified with the Morisita-Horn index. TCRdb took the public reads, trimmed them with fastp at Q25, ran MiXCR for clone calling and kept in-frame beta chains. Records with the same CDR3 protein are collapsed into one entry carrying the most frequent genes and DNA. It is TCRdb's table, rather than the study itself, that gives the V and J calls and clone size. The sample table contains around 610,000 distinct CDR3 sequences; only one count was recorded for roughly 14% of them. The ten largest make up around 4.1% of the sample.

In the ophthalmopathy patients, disease was moderately to severely active, with a Clinical Activity Score of 3 or more, a NOSPECS grade of 4 or more, and a duration of less than 3 months. Patients with uncontrolled infections, other autoimmune diseases, pregnancy or lactation were excluded. Diagnoses were based on clinical symptoms, serum thyroxine and TRAb, thyroid ultrasound and orbital computed tomography. PBMCs were isolated from more than 9 ml of fresh peripheral blood by Ficoll-Paque density gradient centrifugation. Total RNA was extracted with Trizol reagent, and quality was checked on an Agilent 2100 Bioanalyzer. The CDR3 measures 15 amino acids from cysteine to phenylalanine. The entry retains the CDR3 DNA only, 45 bases that are in frame from base 1. CDR1 and CDR2, looked up from the germline V gene, are SGHTA and FQGTGA. Deletion took 2 bases off V and 7 bases off J, with a span of 18 bases between the germline ends.

This clonotype has at least ten counts. Its antigen remains unidentified. The record has no base qualities; no much larger clone is one base away. Sequencing was performed on blood. This TCR was sampled from a woman aged 40 to 55 with Graves' ophthalmopathy. Recombination connected TRBV7-3 to TRBJ2-7; the D gene is tentatively TRBD1 or TRBD2, each matching 6 bases. DNA sequence: TGTGCCAGCAGCTTATTCGGGGGCTCCTCTGGGGAGCAGTACTTC. Translated, this gives CASSLFGGSSGEQYF.